The T cell receptor beta chain under discussion was sequenced for a study of CD8 T cells in Susac syndrome. An amount of RNA that ranged from roughly 0.5 to 1 ug was reverse transcribed with random hexamers. Each CDR3 protein is one row after TCRdb ran MiXCR on the immunoSEQ multiplex PCR reads. The sample has 180,000 or so distinct CDR3 sequences, about 94% seen once; the top ten hold over 0.12%. Peripheral blood CD8+ and CD4+ T cells were profiled by TCR beta sequencing. The authors negatively isolated CD8+ and CD4+ T cells and FACS-enriched TEMRA cells. This CDR3 is 16 amino acids long. Per the germline V gene, CDR1 is MDHEN and CDR2 is SYDVKM. The V gene end was trimmed by 5 bases and the J gene end by 0 bases; junction bases not matched to a gene: 9.

Material: CD4+ T cells from PBMCs. The source of this sequence is a human donor in good health. The chain links TRBV28 to TRBJ2-5, with TRBD2 matching 7 bases. CDR3 protein: CASSSPSGKYQETQYF. DNA of the CDR3: TGTGCCAGCAGTAGCCCTAGCGGCAAGTACCAAGAGACCCAGTACTTC.